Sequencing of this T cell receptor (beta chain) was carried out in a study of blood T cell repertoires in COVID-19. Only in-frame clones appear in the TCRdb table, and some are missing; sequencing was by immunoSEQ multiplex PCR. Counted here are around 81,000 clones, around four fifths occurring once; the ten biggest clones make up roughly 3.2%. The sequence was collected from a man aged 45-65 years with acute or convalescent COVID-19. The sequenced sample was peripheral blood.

The CDR3, as DNA: TGTGCCAGCAGTGATTCGACAGGTACCTACGAGCAGTACTTC. This translates into CASSDSTGTYEQYF. The V gene is TRBV6-2 or TRBV6-3, the J gene TRBJ2-7, with a possible D match to TRBD1 (6 bases). Trimming shortened V by 5 bases and J by 2 bases, and 13 bases separated the two germline ends. This CDR3 has 14 residues. The V gene's germline CDR1 is MNHEY and CDR2 SVGEGT.